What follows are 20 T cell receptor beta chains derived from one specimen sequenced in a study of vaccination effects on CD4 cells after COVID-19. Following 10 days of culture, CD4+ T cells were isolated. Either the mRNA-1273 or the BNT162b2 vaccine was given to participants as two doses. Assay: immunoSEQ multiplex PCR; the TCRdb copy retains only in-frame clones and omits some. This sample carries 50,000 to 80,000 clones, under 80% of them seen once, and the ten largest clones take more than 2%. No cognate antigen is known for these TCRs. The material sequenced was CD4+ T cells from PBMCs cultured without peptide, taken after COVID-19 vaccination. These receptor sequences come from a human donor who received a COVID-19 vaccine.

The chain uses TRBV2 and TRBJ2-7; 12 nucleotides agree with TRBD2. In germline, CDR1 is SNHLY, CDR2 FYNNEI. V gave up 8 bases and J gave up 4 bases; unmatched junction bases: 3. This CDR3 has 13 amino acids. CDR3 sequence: CASAGLAGYEQYV. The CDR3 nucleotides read TGTGCCAGCGCAGGACTAGCGGGGTACGAGCAGTACGTC.

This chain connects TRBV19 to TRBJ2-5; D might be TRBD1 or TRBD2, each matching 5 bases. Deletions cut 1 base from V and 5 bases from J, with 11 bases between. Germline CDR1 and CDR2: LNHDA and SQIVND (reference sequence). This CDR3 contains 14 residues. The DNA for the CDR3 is TGTGCCAGTAGTATAGTAGGGACGGGGGAGACCCAGTACTTC. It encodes CASSIVGTGETQYF.

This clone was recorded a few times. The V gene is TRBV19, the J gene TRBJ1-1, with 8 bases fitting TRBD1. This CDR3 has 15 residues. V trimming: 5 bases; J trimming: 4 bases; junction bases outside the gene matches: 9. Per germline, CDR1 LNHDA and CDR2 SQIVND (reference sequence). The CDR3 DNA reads TGTGCCAGTAGTGCCCCCAGGGGGCTGGTCACTGAAGCTTTCTTT. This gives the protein CASSAPRGLVTEAFF.

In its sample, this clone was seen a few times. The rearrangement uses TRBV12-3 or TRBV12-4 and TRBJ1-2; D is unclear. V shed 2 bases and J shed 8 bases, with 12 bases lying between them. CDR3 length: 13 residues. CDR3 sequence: CASSLIEFGGYTF. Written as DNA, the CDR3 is TGTGCCAGCAGTTTAATTGAGTTCGGGGGCTACACCTTC.

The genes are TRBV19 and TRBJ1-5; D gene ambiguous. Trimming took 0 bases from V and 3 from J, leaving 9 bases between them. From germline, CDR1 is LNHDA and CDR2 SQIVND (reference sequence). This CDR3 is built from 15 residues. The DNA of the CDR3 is TGTGCCAGTAGTATAGATTATCCGGACAATCAGCCCCAGCATTTT. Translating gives CASSIDYPDNQPQHF.

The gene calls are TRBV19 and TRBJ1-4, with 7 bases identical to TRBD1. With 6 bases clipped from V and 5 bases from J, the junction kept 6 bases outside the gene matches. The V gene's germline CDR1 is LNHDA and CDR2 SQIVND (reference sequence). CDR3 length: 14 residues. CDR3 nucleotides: TGTGCCAGTAGGCGACAGGGAGGGAATGAAAAACTGTTTTTT. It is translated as CASRRQGGNEKLFF.

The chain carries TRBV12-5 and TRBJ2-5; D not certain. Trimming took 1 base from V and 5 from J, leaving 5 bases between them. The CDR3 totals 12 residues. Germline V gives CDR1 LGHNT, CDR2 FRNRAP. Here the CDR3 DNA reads TGTGCTAGTGGTTTGGAAGTGGAGACCCAGTACTTC. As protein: CASGLEVETQYF.

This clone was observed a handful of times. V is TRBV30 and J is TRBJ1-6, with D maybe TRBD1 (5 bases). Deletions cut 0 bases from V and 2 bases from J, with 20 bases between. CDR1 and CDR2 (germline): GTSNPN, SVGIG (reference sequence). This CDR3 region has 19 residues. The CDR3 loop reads CAWSVLSRAFGTYNSPLHF. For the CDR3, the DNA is TGTGCCTGGAGTGTACTCTCCAGGGCCTTCGGCACCTATAATTCACCCCTCCACTTT. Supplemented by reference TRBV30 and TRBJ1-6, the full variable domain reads SQTIHQWPATLVQPVGSPLSLECTVEGTSNPNLYWYRQAAGRGLQLLFYSVGIGQISSEVPQNLSASRPQDRQFILSSKKLLLSDSGFYLCAWSVLSRAFGTYNSPLHFGNGTRLTVT.

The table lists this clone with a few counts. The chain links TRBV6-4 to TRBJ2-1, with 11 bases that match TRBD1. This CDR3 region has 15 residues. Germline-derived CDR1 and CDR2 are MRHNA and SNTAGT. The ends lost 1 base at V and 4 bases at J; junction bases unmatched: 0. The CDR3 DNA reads TGTGCCAGCAGTGACTGGGACAGGGGGTACAATGAGCAGTTCTTC. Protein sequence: CASSDWDRGYNEQFF.

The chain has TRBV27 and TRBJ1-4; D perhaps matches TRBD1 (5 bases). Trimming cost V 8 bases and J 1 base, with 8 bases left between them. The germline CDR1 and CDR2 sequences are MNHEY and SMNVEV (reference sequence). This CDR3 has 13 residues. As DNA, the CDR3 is TGTGCCAGCCGGGACGGAACTAATGAAAAACTGTTTTTT. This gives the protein CASRDGTNEKLFF.

The CDR3 is CASSYGAARETQYF. The CDR3 DNA is TGTGCCAGCAGTTACGGAGCGGCCAGGGAGACCCAGTACTTC. The gene calls are TRBV6-5 and TRBJ2-5; D is possibly TRBD2 (5 bases). CDR3 length: 14 amino acids. V was shortened by 2 bases and J by 5 bases, with 12 bases between the two germline ends. CDR1 and CDR2 (germline): MNHEY, SVGAGI.

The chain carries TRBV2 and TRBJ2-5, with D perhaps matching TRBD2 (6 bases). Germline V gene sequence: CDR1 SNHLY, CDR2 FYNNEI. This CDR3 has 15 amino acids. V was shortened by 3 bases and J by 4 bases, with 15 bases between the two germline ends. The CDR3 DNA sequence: TGTGCCAGCAGTGAGGGCGGAGGGGTGAGAGAGACCCAGTACTTC. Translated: CASSEGGGVRETQYF.

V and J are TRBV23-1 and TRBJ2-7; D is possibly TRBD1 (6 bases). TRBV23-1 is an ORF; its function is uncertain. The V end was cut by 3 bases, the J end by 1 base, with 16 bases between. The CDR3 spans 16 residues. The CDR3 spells CASSQNINRESYEQYV. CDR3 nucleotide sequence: TGCGCCAGCAGTCAGAACATTAACAGGGAATCCTACGAGCAGTACGTC.

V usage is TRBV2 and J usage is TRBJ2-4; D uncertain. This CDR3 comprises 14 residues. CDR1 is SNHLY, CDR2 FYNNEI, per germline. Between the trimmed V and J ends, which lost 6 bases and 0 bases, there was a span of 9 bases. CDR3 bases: TGTGCCAGCAGCCCTTCGGAAGCCAAAAACATTCAGTACTTC. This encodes CASSPSEAKNIQYF.

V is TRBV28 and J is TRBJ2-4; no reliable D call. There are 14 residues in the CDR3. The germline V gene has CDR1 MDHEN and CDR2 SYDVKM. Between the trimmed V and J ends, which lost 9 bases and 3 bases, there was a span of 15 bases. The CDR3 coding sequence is TGTGCCAGTAACGATCTGCTAAGCAAAAACATTCAGTACTTC. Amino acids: CASNDLLSKNIQYF.

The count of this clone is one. The CDR3 nucleotides read TGTGCCAGCTCTCGGGGGGGCGAGCAGTACGTC. Its protein is CASSRGGEQYV. The V gene is TRBV3-1 (or the pseudogene TRBV3-2), the J gene TRBJ2-7; 8 bases match TRBD2. Germline CDR1 LGHDT, CDR2 YNNKEL (reference sequence). This CDR3 has 11 residues. Unmatched junction bases numbered 3, after V lost 8 bases and J lost 6 bases.

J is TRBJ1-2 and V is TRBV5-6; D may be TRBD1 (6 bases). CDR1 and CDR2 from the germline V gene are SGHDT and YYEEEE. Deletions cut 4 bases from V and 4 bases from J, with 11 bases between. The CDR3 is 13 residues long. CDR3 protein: CASSPGEAYGYTF. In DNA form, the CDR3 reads TGTGCCAGCAGCCCAGGGGAGGCCTATGGCTACACCTTC.

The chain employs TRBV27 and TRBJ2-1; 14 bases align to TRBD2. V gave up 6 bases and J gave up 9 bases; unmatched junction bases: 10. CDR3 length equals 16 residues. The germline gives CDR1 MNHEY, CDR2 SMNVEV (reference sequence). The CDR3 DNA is TGTGCCAGCAGAAAATGGACTAGCGGGGGGTTCGCTGAGCAGTTCTTC. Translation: CASRKWTSGGFAEQFF.

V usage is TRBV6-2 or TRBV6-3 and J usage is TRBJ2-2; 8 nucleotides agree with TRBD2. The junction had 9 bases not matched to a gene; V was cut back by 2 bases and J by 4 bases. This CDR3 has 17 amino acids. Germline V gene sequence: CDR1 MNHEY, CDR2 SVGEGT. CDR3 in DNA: TGTGCCAGCAGTTACGTAACGGGGGGGCCGAGCACCGGGGAGCTGTTTTTT. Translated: CASSYVTGGPSTGELFF.

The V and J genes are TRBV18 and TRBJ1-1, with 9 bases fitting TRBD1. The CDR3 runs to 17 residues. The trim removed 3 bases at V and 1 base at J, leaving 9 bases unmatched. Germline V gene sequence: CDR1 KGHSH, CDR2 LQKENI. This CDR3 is CASSPTGGGRANTEAFF. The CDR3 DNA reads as TGTGCCAGCTCACCGACAGGGGGAGGCCGGGCGAACACTGAAGCTTTCTTT.